Shown below are 11 T cell receptor beta chains from a single sample sequenced in a study of response to subunit inactivated influenza vaccine. TCRdb reanalysed the RT-PCR reads using MiXCR and keeps one entry per CDR3 protein. The repertoire holds some 550,000 distinct CDR3 sequences, with around 21% as singletons. The same sample was also studied in work on T cells expressing NK-cell markers. This second study says: 5'RACE template switching with UMIs produced the TCR beta cDNA.

The sequenced sample was CD4+ T cells sorted from PBMCs, obtained 11 to 12 days after vaccination. Every receptor here comes from a man aged 50-60 years who received an inactivated influenza vaccine.

This clonotype was recorded many times. This rearrangement joins TRBV6-5 to TRBJ1-5; D possibly corresponds to TRBD1 (5 bases). The ends were cut back, 6 bases at V and 7 bases at J, with 7 bases in the middle. The CDR3 sequence is 11 residues long. Germline CDR1 reads MNHEY; CDR2 reads SVGAGI. The CDR3 DNA sequence: TGTGCCAGCAGCTCAGGGCAGCCCCAGCATTTT. Translation gives CASSSGQPQHF.

V gene TRBV20-1 combines with J gene TRBJ2-7, with 7 bases identical to TRBD2. The CDR3 covers 13 residues. The V segment lost 4 bases and the J segment 3 bases; nucleotides outside the gene matches: 6. Germline V gene data show CDR1 as DFQATT and CDR2 as SNEGSKA (reference sequence). CDR3 region: CSANGGGIYEQYF. The CDR3 bases are TGCAGTGCTAACGGCGGGGGAATCTACGAGCAGTACTTC.

Ten or more counts support this clonotype. V gene TRBV7-2 combines with J gene TRBJ1-1; unclear D gene. Germline V lookup: CDR1 SGHTA, CDR2 FQGNSA. The CDR3 spans 14 residues. Trimming left V 6 bases short and J 0 bases short, with 11 bases between. In nucleotides, the CDR3 is TGTGCCAGCAGTTTGGGCAGGATGAACACTGAAGCTTTCTTT. Its translation: CASSLGRMNTEAFF.

Only a few counts were recorded for this clonotype. The rearrangement links TRBV6-5 to TRBJ2-7; TRBD2 agrees at 7 bases. CDR1 and CDR2 from the germline V gene are MNHEY and SVGAGI. The V and J ends lost 4 bases and 1 base, in that order; junction bases with no gene match: 10. The CDR3 has 16 amino acids. The CDR3 is CASSSHGTIASYEQYF. Written as DNA, the CDR3 is TGTGCCAGCAGTTCCCACGGGACTATCGCTTCCTACGAGCAGTACTTC.

This clonotype was detected a few times. The J gene is TRBJ2-7, the V gene TRBV6-5; D possibly corresponds to TRBD1 (5 bases). The ends were cut back, 0 bases at V and 5 bases at J, with 17 bases in the middle. Germline V gene data show CDR1 as MNHEY and CDR2 as SVGAGI. This CDR3 has 16 residues. The CDR3 protein is CASSYSRTGFPHEQYF. The CDR3 DNA reads TGTGCCAGCAGTTACTCTCGAACAGGATTTCCCCACGAGCAGTACTTC.

The rearrangement uses TRBV7-9 and TRBJ2-4; D is perhaps TRBD1 (6 bases). V was pared by 5 bases and J by 0 bases, with 14 bases between. The CDR3 runs 16 residues. The germline CDR1 and CDR2 sequences are SEHNR and FQNEAQ (reference sequence). Written as DNA, the CDR3 is TGTGCCAGCAGCACAGGGTACGGACTAGCCAAAAACATTCAGTACTTC. It is translated as CASSTGYGLAKNIQYF.

This clonotype was detected only a few times. The CDR3 reads CASSLRGNTGNTIYF. The CDR3 coding sequence is TGTGCCAGCAGTCTCAGGGGGAATACTGGAAACACCATATATTTT. This rearrangement joins TRBV12-3 or TRBV12-4 to TRBJ1-3; the match to TRBD1 covers 7 bases. This CDR3 is built from 15 residues. Losses at the gene ends were 5 bases for V and 2 bases for J; bases not matched to a gene: 6.

In its sample, this clonotype was seen a few times. This sequence joins TRBV3-1 and TRBJ2-1, with 10 bases that match TRBD2. CDR1 and CDR2 (germline): LGHDT, YNNKEL (reference sequence). V shed 4 bases and J 7 bases; nucleotides not matched to a gene: 13. The CDR3 totals 17 residues. The CDR3 spells CASSRGVTSGMGNEQFF. The CDR3, as DNA: TGTGCCAGCAGCCGTGGAGTTACTAGCGGGATGGGTAATGAGCAGTTCTTC.

In its sample, this clonotype was seen a few times. The chain employs TRBV20-1 and TRBJ2-3; 7 bases map to TRBD2. Germline CDR1 is DFQATT and CDR2 is SNEGSKA (reference sequence). Germline trimming cut 5 bases from V and 0 bases from J; bases unmatched to any gene: 5. This CDR3 has 14 amino acids. The CDR3 region is CSASHGGSTDTQYF. The CDR3 DNA reads TGCAGTGCTTCCCACGGGGGGAGCACAGATACGCAGTATTTT.

The chain uses TRBV6-2 or TRBV6-3 and TRBJ1-5; 7 nucleotides line up with TRBD1. The germline V gene has CDR1 MNHEY and CDR2 SVGEGT. The trim removed 6 bases at V and 3 bases at J, leaving 11 bases unmatched. The CDR3 is 16 residues long. The CDR3 loop is CASRITGEGINQPQHF. In DNA form, the CDR3 reads TGTGCCAGCAGGATTACAGGGGAGGGGATCAATCAGCCCCAGCATTTT.

This clonotype has a handful of counts. The chain links TRBV6-2 or TRBV6-3 to TRBJ2-2, with D perhaps TRBD1 (5 bases). Germline CDR1 reads MNHEY; CDR2 reads SVGEGT. V lost 6 bases, J lost 7 bases, and 6 bases lay in between. The CDR3 has 11 residues. This CDR3 is CASSDSGELFF. Here the CDR3 DNA reads TGTGCCAGCAGCGACAGCGGGGAGCTGTTTTTT.